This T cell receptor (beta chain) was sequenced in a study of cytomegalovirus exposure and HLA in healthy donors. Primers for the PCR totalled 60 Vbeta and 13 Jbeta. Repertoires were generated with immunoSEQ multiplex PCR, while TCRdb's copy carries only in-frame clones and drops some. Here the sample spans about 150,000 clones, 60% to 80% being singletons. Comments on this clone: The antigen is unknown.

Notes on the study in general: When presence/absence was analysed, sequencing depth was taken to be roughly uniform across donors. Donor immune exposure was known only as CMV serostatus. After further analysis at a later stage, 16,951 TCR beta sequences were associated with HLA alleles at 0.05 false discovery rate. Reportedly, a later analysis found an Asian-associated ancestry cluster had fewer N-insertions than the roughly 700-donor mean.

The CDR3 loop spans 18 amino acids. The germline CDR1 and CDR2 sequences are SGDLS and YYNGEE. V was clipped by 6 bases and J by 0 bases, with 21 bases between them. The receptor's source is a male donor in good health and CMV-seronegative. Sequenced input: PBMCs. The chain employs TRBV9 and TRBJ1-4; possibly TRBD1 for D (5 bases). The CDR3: CASNPGTYRSPTNEKLFF. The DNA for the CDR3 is TGTGCCAGCAACCCAGGCACCTACAGGTCCCCAACTAATGAAAAACTGTTTTTT. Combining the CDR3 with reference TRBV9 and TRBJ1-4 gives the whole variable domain DSGVTQTPKHLITATGQRVTLRCSPRSGDLSVYWYQQSLDQGLQFLIQYYNGEERAKGNILERFSAQQFPDLHSELNLSSLELGDSALYFCASNPGTYRSPTNEKLFFGSGTQLSVL.